A single sample gave rise to the 25 T cell receptor beta chains below, sequenced in a study of Graves' ophthalmopathy and Graves' hyperthyroidism. Amplification from RNA transcripts yielded the TCR beta CDR3 regions. In the first round, RT-PCR was carried out with HTBI primers, and a multiplex PCR formed the second round. TCRdb recomputed calls from the multiplex PCR reads with MiXCR, one row per CDR3 protein. This table has more than 1,000,000 distinct CDR3 sequences, about 36% appearing once. The sample comprised peripheral blood or thyroid tissue (not recorded which). These receptor sequences come from an adult man with Graves' hyperthyroidism.

This clonotype was counted ten times or more. V is TRBV12-3 or TRBV12-4 and J is TRBJ2-7; TRBD1 is a possible D gene (6 bases). There are 13 residues in the CDR3. V shed 4 bases and J shed 8 bases, with 15 bases lying between them. As DNA, the CDR3 is TGTGCCAGCAGTTCAGGGGCGCTAGGCCAGCAGTACTTC. This codes for CASSSGALGQQYF.

There are a few counts of this clonotype. This chain uses TRBV5-4 with TRBJ2-2, with D uncertain. This CDR3 has 12 residues. CDR1 is SGHNT and CDR2 is YYREEE in the germline V gene (reference sequence). Trimming pared 4 bases from V and 5 bases from J, leaving 6 bases between. For the CDR3, the DNA is TGTGCCAGCAGCCGGCAAACCGGGGAGCTGTTTTTT. Its translation is CASSRQTGELFF. Variable domain in full (rest from reference TRBV5-4 and TRBJ2-2): ETGVTQSPTHLIKTRGQQVTLRCSSQSGHNTVSWYQQALGQGPQFIFQYYREEENGRGNFPPRFSGLQFPNYSSELNVNALELDDSALYLCASSRQTGELFFGEGSRLTVL.

This clonotype was counted once. The chain carries TRBV14 and TRBJ1-5; D is uncertain. CDR3 size: 16 residues. From germline, CDR1 is SGHDN and CDR2 FVKESK. With 6 bases removed from V and 0 bases from J, the gap between germline ends came to 15 bases. CDR3 region: CASRRTLGGSNQPQHF. In DNA form, the CDR3 reads TGTGCCAGCAGACGGACCCTCGGCGGTAGCAATCAGCCCCAGCATTTT.

This chain joins TRBV29-1 and TRBJ1-2; D gene ambiguous. Germline V gives CDR1 SQVTM, CDR2 ANQGSEA. The CDR3 has 9 residues. The CDR3 spells CRHPYGYTF. The DNA of the CDR3 is TGCAGACACCCCTATGGCTACACCTTC.

The J gene is TRBJ1-1, the V gene TRBV10-2, with D maybe TRBD1 (6 bases). The CDR3 totals 12 residues. V lost 7 bases to trimming and J lost 11 bases, with 17 bases between them. Germline-derived CDR1 and CDR2 are WSHSY and SAAADI. The CDR3 here is CASTGARRWAFF. DNA of the CDR3: TGCGCCAGCACGGGGGCGCGACGTTGGGCTTTCTTT.

The sample holds many counts of this clonotype. The rearrangement uses TRBV7-9 and TRBJ1-5; 10 bases line up with TRBD1. The J segment lost 5 bases and the V segment lost 5 bases, leaving 6 bases of the junction unmatched. CDR3 length: 15 amino acids. Germline V CDR1 and CDR2: SEHNR, FQNEAQ (reference sequence). The CDR3 DNA follows: TGTGCCAGCAGCGGGGACAGGGGCGCACATCAGCCCCAGCATTTT. Residues: CASSGDRGAHQPQHF. The full variable domain, with the rest looked up from reference TRBV7-9 and TRBJ1-5, is DTGVSQNPRHKITKRGQNVTFRCDPISEHNRLYWYRQTLGQGPEFLTYFQNEAQLEKSRLLSDRFSAERPKGSFSTLEIQRTEQGDSAMYLCASSGDRGAHQPQHFGDGTRLSIL.

The rearrangement joins TRBV19 to TRBJ1-2; 10 bases map to TRBD1. The length of the CDR3 is 15 residues. After removal of 3 bases from V and 4 bases from J, the junction contained 5 bases not matched to a gene. Germline loops: CDR1 LNHDA, CDR2 SQIVND (reference sequence). For the CDR3, the DNA is TGTGCCAGTAGTATCTCCTGGACAGGGGGCTATGGCTACACCTTC. Translating gives CASSISWTGGYGYTF.

The genes are TRBV7-9 and TRBJ2-7, with TRBD1 matching over 7 bases. The CDR3 consists of 14 residues. Germline CDR1 is SEHNR and CDR2 is FQNEAQ (reference sequence). After removal of 5 bases from V and 1 base from J, the junction contained 5 bases not matched to a gene. DNA of the CDR3: TGTGCCAGCAGCAAAGGACAGGAATCCTACGAGCAGTACTTC. Translation gives CASSKGQESYEQYF.

The chain employs TRBV29-1 and TRBJ2-7, with TRBD1 matching 8 bases. This CDR3 comprises 13 residues. Germline CDR1 reads SQVTM; CDR2 reads ANQGSEA. The CDR3 reads CSQDWTGSYEQYF. CDR3 nucleotide sequence: TGCAGTCAAGACTGGACAGGGAGCTACGAGCAGTACTTC.

This clonotype showed up just a few times. This may be a read error, as it is one base from a much larger clone. Without the conserved terminal phenylalanine or tryptophan, this CDR3 likely stems from a read error. V gene TRBV7-2 combines with J gene TRBJ1-2; possibly TRBD1 for D (6 bases). V dropped 1 base and J dropped 8 bases, with 14 bases sitting between them. The CDR3 extends over 14 amino acids. The germline V gene encodes CDR1 SGHTA and CDR2 FQGNSA. Here the CDR3 reads CASSLGDRRVGYTL. As DNA, the CDR3 is TGTGCCAGCAGCTTAGGAGACAGGCGGGTGGGCTACACCCTC.

This clonotype was found many times. The gene calls are TRBV11-2 and TRBJ2-7, with D maybe TRBD1 (7 bases). From germline, CDR1 is SGHAT and CDR2 FQNNGV. The V end lost 2 bases, the J end lost 0 bases, and 11 bases lay between the germline ends. The CDR3 has 15 residues. The DNA of the CDR3 is TGTGCCAGCAGCTTATCCAGGGGGGCCTCCTACGAGCAGTACTTC. This translates into CASSLSRGASYEQYF.

The chain combines TRBV20-1 with TRBJ2-7; the D gene is possibly TRBD2 (6 bases). In germline, CDR1 is DFQATT, CDR2 SNEGSKA (reference sequence). The CDR3 runs to 14 residues. V lost 6 bases, J lost 5 bases, and 20 bases lay in between. The CDR3: CSANTRGGTHEQYF. Written as DNA, the CDR3 is TGCAGTGCAAACACACGCGGAGGGACTCACGAGCAGTACTTC.

This chain links TRBV6-6 with TRBJ1-1; no definite D call. Per germline, CDR1 MNHNY and CDR2 SVGAGI (reference sequence). The V end lost 6 bases, the J end lost 1 base, and 9 bases lay between the germline ends. The CDR3 is 13 residues long. The DNA for the CDR3 is TGTGCCAGCAGGTATACGGCGAACACTGAAGCTTTCTTT. It codes for CASRYTANTEAFF.

CDR3 loop: CASRSGGDEAFF. CDR3 sequence (DNA): TGTGCCAGCAGATCCGGGGGAGATGAAGCTTTCTTT. This sequence joins TRBV12-3 or TRBV12-4 and TRBJ1-1; D perhaps matches TRBD1 (5 bases). V was trimmed by 6 bases and J by 7 bases, leaving 12 bases between them. This CDR3 has 12 amino acids.

There are a few counts of this clonotype. The chain couples TRBV4-1 to TRBJ2-7; 7 positions match TRBD2. The germline CDR1 and CDR2 sequences are MGHRA and YSYEKL. Unmatched junction bases numbered 5, after V lost 10 bases and J lost 2 bases. The CDR3 extends over 12 amino acids. CDR3: CATGGGPYEQYF. In DNA form, the CDR3 reads TGCGCCACCGGCGGGGGACCCTACGAGCAGTACTTC.

With regard to this clonotype: One junction end does not reproduce the germline sequence, and a read error may be involved. This chain joins TRBV7-9 and TRBJ2-7; the D gene is possibly TRBD1 (6 bases). The CDR3 covers 15 residues. Germline values: CDR1 SEHNR, CDR2 FQNEAQ (reference sequence). CDR3: CASSQVSGDNYEQYF. CDR3 nucleotide sequence: TGCGCCAGCAGCCAAGTGTCAGGGGATAACTACGAGCAGTACTTC.

A few counts support this clonotype. This chain links TRBV7-6 with TRBJ1-2; possibly TRBD1 for D (6 bases). Trimming pared 5 bases from V and 4 bases from J, leaving 14 bases between. Germline V CDR1 and CDR2: SGHVS, FNYEAQ. The CDR3 extends over 14 amino acids. As DNA, the CDR3 is TGTGCCAGCAGCGCCGGGGGGGGCGGCTATGGCTACACCTTC. This codes for CASSAGGGGYGYTF.

This clonotype was seen ten or more times. V is TRBV5-1 and J is TRBJ1-2, with D perhaps TRBD1 (6 bases). Trimming left V 0 bases short and J 9 bases short, with 12 bases between. Per germline, CDR1 SGHRS and CDR2 YFSETQ. The CDR3 consists of 13 residues. Here the CDR3 DNA reads TGCGCCAGCAGCTTGGTGGGACAAGGGAGCTACACCTTC. As protein: CASSLVGQGSYTF.

The CDR3 spells CASSSVSLSNQPQHF. CDR3 coding DNA: TGTGCCAGCAGTTCCGTGAGCCTTAGCAATCAGCCCCAGCATTTT. V is TRBV27 and J is TRBJ1-5; no clear D gene. V dropped 4 bases and J dropped 0 bases, with 10 bases sitting between them. Germline V gives CDR1 MNHEY, CDR2 SMNVEV (reference sequence). The CDR3 has 15 amino acids.

The V call is TRBV7-8, the J call TRBJ2-2, with 8 bases fitting TRBD2. The germline V gene encodes CDR1 SGHVS and CDR2 FQNEAQ. The CDR3 has 17 residues. Losses at the gene ends were 5 bases for V and 5 bases for J; bases not matched to a gene: 13. CDR3 DNA sequence: TGTGCCAGCAGCCTCCGGGGGGCGGGGGGTCGGACCGGGGAGCTGTTTTTT. Its translation is CASSLRGAGGRTGELFF.

This clonotype was counted a few times. The chain recombines TRBV7-9 with TRBJ1-1; the D is unclear. The CDR3 extends over 14 amino acids. The ends were cut back, 2 bases at V and 3 bases at J, with 10 bases in the middle. Germline loops: CDR1 SEHNR, CDR2 FQNEAQ (reference sequence). The CDR3 sequence is CASSLKRADTEAFF. The CDR3 nucleotides are TGTGCCAGCAGCTTAAAGCGGGCGGACACTGAAGCTTTCTTT.

This clonotype was seen ten or more times. The CDR3 DNA reads TGTGCCACCAGCCGAAAGGGGGGAGGGCGCCTATCCTACGAGCAGTACTTC. Translated, it gives CATSRKGGGRLSYEQYF. The chain couples TRBV15 to TRBJ2-7, with a tentative D call TRBD2 (7 bases). Germline loops: CDR1 LNHNV, CDR2 YYDKDF (reference sequence). Trimming cost V 5 bases and J 1 base, with 21 bases left between them. CDR3 length equals 17 residues.

The chain uses TRBV29-1 and TRBJ1-2; no clear D gene. Trimming removed 1 base from V and 4 bases from J, with 13 bases in between. This CDR3 region has 14 residues. CDR1 is SQVTM, CDR2 ANQGSEA, per germline. The CDR3 loop reads CSVEAGADLYGYTF. CDR3 nucleotides: TGCAGCGTTGAAGCGGGAGCCGATCTCTATGGCTACACCTTC. Drawing the rest from reference TRBV29-1 and TRBJ1-2, the complete variable domain is SAVISQKPSRDICQRGTSLTIQCQVDSQVTMMFWYRQQPGQSLTLIATANQGSEATYESGFVIDKFPISRPNLTFSTLTVSNMSPEDSSIYLCSVEAGADLYGYTFGSGTRLTVV.

There are many counts of this clonotype. The DNA of the CDR3 is TGTGCCAGCAGCCGGGAGCGGGAGGCGGAGACCCAGTACTTC. It specifies CASSREREAETQYF. The chain uses TRBV7-9 and TRBJ2-5; TRBD2 matches 9 bases. Germline CDR1 and CDR2: SEHNR and FQNEAQ (reference sequence). The CDR3 has 14 residues. V shed 5 bases, J shed 5 bases, and the junction held 6 bases outside the gene matches.

On this clonotype itself: Because it lacks the conserved phenylalanine or tryptophan at the end, this CDR3 is likely a read error. The rearrangement links TRBV7-9 to TRBJ2-7, with D possibly TRBD2 on 5 matching bases. Germline V gene lookup returns CDR1 SEHNR and CDR2 FQNEAQ (reference sequence). The CDR3 has 14 residues. Trimming left V 6 bases short and J 5 bases short, with 17 bases between. CDR3 in DNA: TGTGCCAGCAGTGCCCCTTCACTAGGTGACGAGCAGTACCTC. This translates into CASSAPSLGDEQYL.